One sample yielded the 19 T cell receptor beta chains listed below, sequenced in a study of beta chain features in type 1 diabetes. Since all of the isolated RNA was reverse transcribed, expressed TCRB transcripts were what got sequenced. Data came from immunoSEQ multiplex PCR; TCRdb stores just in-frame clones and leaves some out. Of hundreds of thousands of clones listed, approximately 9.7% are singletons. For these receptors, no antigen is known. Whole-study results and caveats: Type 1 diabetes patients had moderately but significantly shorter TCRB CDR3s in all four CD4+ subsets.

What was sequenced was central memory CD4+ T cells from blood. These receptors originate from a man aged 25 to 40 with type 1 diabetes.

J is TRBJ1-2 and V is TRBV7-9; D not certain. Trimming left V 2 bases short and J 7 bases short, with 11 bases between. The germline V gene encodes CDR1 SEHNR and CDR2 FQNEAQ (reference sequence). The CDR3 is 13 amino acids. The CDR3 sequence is CASSLNTIGGYTF. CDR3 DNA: TGTGCCAGCAGCTTAAACACCATAGGTGGCTACACCTTC.

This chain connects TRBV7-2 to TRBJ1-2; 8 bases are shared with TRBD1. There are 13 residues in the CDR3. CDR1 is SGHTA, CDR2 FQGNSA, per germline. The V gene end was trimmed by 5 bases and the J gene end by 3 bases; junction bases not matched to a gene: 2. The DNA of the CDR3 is TGTGCCAGCAGCGTACAGGGGGACTATGGCTACACCTTC. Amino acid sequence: CASSVQGDYGYTF. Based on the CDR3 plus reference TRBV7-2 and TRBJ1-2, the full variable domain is GAGVSQSPSNKVTEKGKDVELRCDPISGHTALYWYRQSLGQGLEFLIYFQGNSAPDKSGLPSDRFSAERTGGSVSTLTIQRTQQEDSAVYLCASSVQGDYGYTFGSGTRLTVV.

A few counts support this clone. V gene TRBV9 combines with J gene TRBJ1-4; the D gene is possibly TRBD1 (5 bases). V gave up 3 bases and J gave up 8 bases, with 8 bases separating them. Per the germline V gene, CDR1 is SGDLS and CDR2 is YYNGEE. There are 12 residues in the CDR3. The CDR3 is CASSGRGEKLFF. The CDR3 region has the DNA TGTGCCAGCAGCGGCCGGGGGGAAAAACTGTTTTTT.

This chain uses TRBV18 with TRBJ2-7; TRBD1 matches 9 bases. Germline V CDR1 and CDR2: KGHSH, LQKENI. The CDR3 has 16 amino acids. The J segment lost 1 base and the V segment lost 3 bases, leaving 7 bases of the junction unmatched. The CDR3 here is CASSPFRDRASYEQYF. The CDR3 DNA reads TGTGCCAGCTCACCTTTTAGGGACAGGGCTTCCTACGAGCAGTACTTC.

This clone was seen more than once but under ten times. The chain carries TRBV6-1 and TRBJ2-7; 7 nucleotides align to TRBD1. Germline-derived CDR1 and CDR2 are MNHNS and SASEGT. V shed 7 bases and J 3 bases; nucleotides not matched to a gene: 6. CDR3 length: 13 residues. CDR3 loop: CASKQTGYYEQYF. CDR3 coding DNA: TGTGCCAGCAAACAGACAGGGTACTACGAGCAGTACTTC.

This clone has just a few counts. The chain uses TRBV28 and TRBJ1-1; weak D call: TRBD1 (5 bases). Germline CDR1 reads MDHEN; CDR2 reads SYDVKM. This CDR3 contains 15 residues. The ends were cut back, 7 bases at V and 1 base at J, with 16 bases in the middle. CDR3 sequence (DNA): TGTGCCAGCACCCGCCGGGCAGGGCGGAACACTGAAGCTTTCTTT. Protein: CASTRRAGRNTEAFF.

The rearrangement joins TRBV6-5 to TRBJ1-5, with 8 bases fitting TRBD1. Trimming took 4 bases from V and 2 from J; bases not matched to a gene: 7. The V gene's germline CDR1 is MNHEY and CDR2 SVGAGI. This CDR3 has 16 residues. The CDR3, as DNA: TGTGCCAGCAGTTCGGGACAGGCGGCGGGCAATCAGCCCCAGCATTTT. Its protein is CASSSGQAAGNQPQHF.

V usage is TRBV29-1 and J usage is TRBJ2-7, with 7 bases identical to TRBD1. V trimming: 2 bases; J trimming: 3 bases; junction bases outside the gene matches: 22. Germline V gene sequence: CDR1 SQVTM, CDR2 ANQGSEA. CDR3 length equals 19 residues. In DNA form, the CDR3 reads TGCAGCGTTGAACCGGAAAAAGGGGGCCAGAGTGCCGTCTTCTACGAGCAGTACTTC. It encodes CSVEPEKGGQSAVFYEQYF.

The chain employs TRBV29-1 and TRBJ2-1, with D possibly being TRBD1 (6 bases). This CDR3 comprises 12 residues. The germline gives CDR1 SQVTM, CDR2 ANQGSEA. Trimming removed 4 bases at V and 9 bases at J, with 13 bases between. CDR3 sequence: CSVAAGAGEQFF. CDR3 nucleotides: TGCAGCGTTGCCGCAGGGGCGGGTGAGCAGTTCTTC.

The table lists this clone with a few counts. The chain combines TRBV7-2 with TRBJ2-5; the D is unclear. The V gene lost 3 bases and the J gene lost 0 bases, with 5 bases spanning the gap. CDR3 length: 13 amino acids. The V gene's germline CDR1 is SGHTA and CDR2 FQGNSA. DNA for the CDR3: TGTGCCAGCAGCTTTGGTCACCAAGAGACCCAGTACTTC. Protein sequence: CASSFGHQETQYF.

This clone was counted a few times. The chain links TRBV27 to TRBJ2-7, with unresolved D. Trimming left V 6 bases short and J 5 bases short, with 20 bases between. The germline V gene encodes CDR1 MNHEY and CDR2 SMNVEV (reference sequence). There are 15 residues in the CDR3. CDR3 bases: TGTGCCAGCAGACCCGAGAAGGGCGGCGTCCACGAGCAGTACTTC. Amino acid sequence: CASRPEKGGVHEQYF.

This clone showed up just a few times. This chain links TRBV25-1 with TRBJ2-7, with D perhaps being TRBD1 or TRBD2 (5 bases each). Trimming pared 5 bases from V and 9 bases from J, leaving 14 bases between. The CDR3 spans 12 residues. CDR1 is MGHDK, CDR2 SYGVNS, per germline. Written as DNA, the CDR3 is TGTGCCAGCAGTCCGGCAGGGAGAACGCAGTACTTC. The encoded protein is CASSPAGRTQYF.

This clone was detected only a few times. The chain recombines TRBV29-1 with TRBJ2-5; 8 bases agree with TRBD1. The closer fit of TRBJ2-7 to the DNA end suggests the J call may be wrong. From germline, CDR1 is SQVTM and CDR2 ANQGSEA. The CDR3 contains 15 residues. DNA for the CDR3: TGCAGCGTTGAAGATCGAGGCAGGGGGCGCTACGAGCAGTACTTC. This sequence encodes CSVEDRGRGRYEQYF.

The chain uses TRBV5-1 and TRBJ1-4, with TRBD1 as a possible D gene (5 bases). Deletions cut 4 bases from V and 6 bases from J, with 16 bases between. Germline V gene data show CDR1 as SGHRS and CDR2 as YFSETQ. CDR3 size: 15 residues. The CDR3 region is CASSAAQGSDEKLFF. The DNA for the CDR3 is TGCGCCAGCAGCGCGGCCCAGGGCAGCGATGAAAAACTGTTTTTT.

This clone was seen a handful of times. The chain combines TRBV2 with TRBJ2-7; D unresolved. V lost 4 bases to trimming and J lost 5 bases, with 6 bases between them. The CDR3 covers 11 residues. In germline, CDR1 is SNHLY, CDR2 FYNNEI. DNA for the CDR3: TGTGCCAGCAGTGTCCTGCACGAGCAGTACTTC. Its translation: CASSVLHEQYF.

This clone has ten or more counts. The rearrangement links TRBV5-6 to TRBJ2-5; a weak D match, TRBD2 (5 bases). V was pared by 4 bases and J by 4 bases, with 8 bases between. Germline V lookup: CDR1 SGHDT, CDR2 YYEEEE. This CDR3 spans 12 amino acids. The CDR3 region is CASSGGSETQYF. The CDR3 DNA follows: TGTGCCAGCAGCGGCGGGTCAGAGACCCAGTACTTC.

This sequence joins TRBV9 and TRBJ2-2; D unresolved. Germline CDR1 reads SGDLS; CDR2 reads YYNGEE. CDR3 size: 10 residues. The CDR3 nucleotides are TGTGCACGATTCCGGGGGGAGCTGTTTTTT. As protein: CARFRGELFF.

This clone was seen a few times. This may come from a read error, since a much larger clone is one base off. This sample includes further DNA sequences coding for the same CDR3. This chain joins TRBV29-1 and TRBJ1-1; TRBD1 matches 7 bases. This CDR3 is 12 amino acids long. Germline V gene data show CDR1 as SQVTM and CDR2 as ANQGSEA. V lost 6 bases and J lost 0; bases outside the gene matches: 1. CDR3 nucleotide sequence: TGCAGCGTGGGACAGATGAACACTGAAGCTTTCTTT. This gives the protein CSVGQMNTEAFF.

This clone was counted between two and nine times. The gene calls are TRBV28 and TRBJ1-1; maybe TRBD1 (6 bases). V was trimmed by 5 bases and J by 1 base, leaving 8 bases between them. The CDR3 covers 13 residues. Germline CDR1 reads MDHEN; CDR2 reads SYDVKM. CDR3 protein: CASSRQENTEAFF. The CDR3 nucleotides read TGTGCCAGCAGTAGACAGGAGAACACTGAAGCTTTCTTT.